These 32 T cell receptor beta chains were sequenced from one sample in a study of cytomegalovirus exposure and HLA in healthy donors. Researchers ran the PCR with 60 Vbeta and 13 Jbeta primers. Some clones are missing from TCRdb's copy, which holds only in-frame ones; the method was immunoSEQ multiplex PCR. The table includes roughly 93,000 clones, around 72% detected once. Sequenced: PBMCs. The receptors shown here come from a male donor in good health and CMV-seronegative.

The chain has TRBV7-3 and TRBJ1-5; no clear D. Germline V lookup: CDR1 SGHTA, CDR2 FQGTGA. CDR3 length: 13 residues. Between the trimmed V and J ends, which lost 2 bases and 3 bases, there was a span of 5 bases. In DNA, the CDR3 is TGTGCCAGCAGCTTAGACAACAATCAGCCCCAGCATTTT. Its translation: CASSLDNNQPQHF.

Only a few counts were recorded for this clone. CDR3 sequence reads: CASSLRGTSGRITDTQYF. The DNA of the CDR3 is TGTGCCAGCAGTTTAAGGGGGACTAGCGGGAGAATCACAGATACGCAGTATTTT. The chain recombines TRBV27 with TRBJ2-3; 14 nucleotides agree with TRBD2. V shed 2 bases and J 2 bases; nucleotides not matched to a gene: 6. CDR3 length: 18 amino acids. Germline CDR1 and CDR2: MNHEY and SMNVEV (reference sequence).

The gene calls are TRBV5-1 and TRBJ1-5; 9 positions agree with TRBD1. J gave up 5 bases and V 3 bases, and 9 bases lay outside the gene matches. CDR3 length: 16 residues. Germline V CDR1 and CDR2: SGHRS, YFSETQ. The DNA of the CDR3 is TGCGCCAGCAGCTGGGGACAGGGAGGAAAGGATCAGCCCCAGCATTTT. It yields the protein CASSWGQGGKDQPQHF.

V is TRBV25-1 and J is TRBJ2-3, with no clear D. Per germline, CDR1 MGHDK and CDR2 SYGVNS. This CDR3 contains 11 residues. Trimming shortened V by 8 bases and J by 5 bases, and 8 bases separated the two germline ends. As DNA, the CDR3 is TGTGCCAGCCTGGCCGTAGATACGCAGTATTTT. Translating gives CASLAVDTQYF.

For the CDR3, the DNA is TGTGCCAGCAGTTATACAGCCTCTCGGGGCTACACCTTC. Translated, it gives CASSYTASRGYTF. The chain carries TRBV6-5 and TRBJ1-2; D is unresolved. The CDR3 runs to 13 residues. Trimming cost V 3 bases and J 8 bases, with 13 bases left between them. Germline-derived CDR1 and CDR2 are MNHEY and SVGAGI.

This clone was seen a few times. V is TRBV29-1 and J is TRBJ2-1, with D possibly matching TRBD2 (5 bases). Germline V gene data show CDR1 as SQVTM and CDR2 as ANQGSEA. This CDR3 has 10 amino acids. V dropped 7 bases and J dropped 8 bases, with 9 bases sitting between them. The CDR3 spells CSAGGYEQFF. In DNA form, the CDR3 reads TGCAGCGCCGGAGGTTATGAGCAGTTCTTC.

The chain couples TRBV5-6 to TRBJ2-7, with 7 bases identical to TRBD1. V trimming: 0 bases; J trimming: 2 bases; junction bases outside the gene matches: 5. Germline CDR1 and CDR2: SGHDT and YYEEEE. This CDR3 is 15 amino acids long. CDR3 residues: CASSLVGGGTYEQYF. CDR3 bases: TGTGCCAGCAGCTTGGTAGGGGGCGGAACCTACGAGCAGTACTTC. Based on the CDR3 plus reference TRBV5-6 and TRBJ2-7, the full variable domain is DAGVTQSPTHLIKTRGQQVTLRCSPKSGHDTVSWYQQALGQGPQFIFQYYEEEERQRGNFPDRFSGHQFPNYSSELNVNALLLGDSALYLCASSLVGGGTYEQYFGPGTRLTVT.

The chain is built from TRBV7-8 and TRBJ2-7; D gene uncertain. Trimming pared 1 base from V and 6 bases from J, leaving 13 bases between. The CDR3 consists of 14 residues. Germline lookup yields CDR1 SGHVS and CDR2 FQNEAQ. The CDR3 bases are TGTGCCAGCAGCTTAGTTGTCGGGTCTGGCGAGCAGTACTTC. Protein: CASSLVVGSGEQYF.

This clone came up a few times. This chain connects TRBV7-9 to TRBJ2-7, with D hard to call. This CDR3 comprises 14 residues. V lost 5 bases and J 2 bases, leaving 13 bases between the germline ends. Germline CDR1 reads SEHNR; CDR2 reads FQNEAQ (reference sequence). The CDR3 DNA is TGTGCCAGCAGCGTCACCGGGTCCACCTACGAGCAGTACTTC. This gives the protein CASSVTGSTYEQYF.

CDR3 sequence (DNA): TGTGCCAGCAGCTACCGCGGAGCGGGAGTGATAAACGAGCAGTACTTC. This gives the protein CASSYRGAGVINEQYF. This chain uses TRBV7-2 with TRBJ2-7, with TRBD2 matching over 8 bases. The CDR3 length is 16 residues. V shed 4 bases and J 5 bases; nucleotides not matched to a gene: 13. CDR1 is SGHTA and CDR2 is FQGNSA in the germline V gene.

The chain carries TRBV27 and TRBJ1-1; TRBD1 matches at 8 bases. Per the germline V gene, CDR1 is MNHEY and CDR2 is SMNVEV (reference sequence). This CDR3 has 16 amino acids. V was clipped by 6 bases and J by 0 bases; unmatched bases: 9. CDR3: CASRGQGAVMNTEAFF. The CDR3 nucleotides read TGTGCCAGCAGAGGACAGGGAGCGGTTATGAACACTGAAGCTTTCTTT.

The J gene is TRBJ1-3, the V gene TRBV2, with D hard to call. The CDR3 sequence is 15 residues long. V lost 1 base, J lost 0 bases, and 7 bases lay in between. Germline CDR1 SNHLY, CDR2 FYNNEI. For the CDR3, the DNA is TGTGCCAGCAGTGAAGTACGGAGCTCTGGAAACACCATATATTTT. Translated, it gives CASSEVRSSGNTIYF.

The chain carries TRBV7-3 and TRBJ2-1, with TRBD1 matching over 9 bases. J gave up 8 bases and V 4 bases, and 12 bases lay outside the gene matches. From germline, CDR1 is SGHTA and CDR2 FQGTGA. The CDR3 spans 16 residues. The CDR3 reads CASSSKPGQGVHEQFF. The CDR3 bases are TGTGCCAGCAGCTCTAAACCGGGACAGGGAGTGCATGAGCAGTTCTTC.

This chain connects TRBV7-9 to TRBJ1-1; D possibly corresponds to TRBD1 (6 bases). In germline, CDR1 is SEHNR, CDR2 FQNEAQ (reference sequence). Trimming cost V 7 bases and J 2 bases, with 14 bases left between them. This CDR3 comprises 14 residues. CDR3: CASTLDRYNTEAFF. The DNA of the CDR3 is TGTGCCAGCACCCTCGACAGGTACAACACTGAAGCTTTCTTT.

This clone showed up just a few times. The chain carries TRBV7-3 and TRBJ1-1, with 8 bases identical to TRBD1. CDR1 and CDR2 from the germline V gene are SGHTA and FQGTGA. V shed 6 bases, J shed 1 base, and the junction held 7 bases outside the gene matches. The CDR3 runs 15 residues. The CDR3 loop is CASRGQEAGNTEAFF. For the CDR3, the DNA is TGTGCCAGCAGGGGACAGGAGGCTGGGAACACTGAAGCTTTCTTT. The full variable domain, its missing parts supplied by reference TRBV7-3 and TRBJ1-1, is GAGVSQTPSNKVTEKGKYVELRCDPISGHTALYWYRQSLGQGPEFLIYFQGTGAADDSGLPNDRFFAVRPEGSVSTLKIQRTERGDSAVYLCASRGQEAGNTEAFFGQGTRLTVV.

The V gene is TRBV27, the J gene TRBJ2-6, with 11 bases matching TRBD1. V gave up 4 bases and J gave up 3 bases; unmatched junction bases: 11. Germline-derived CDR1 and CDR2 are MNHEY and SMNVEV (reference sequence). This CDR3 region has 19 residues. CDR3 bases: TGTGCCAGCAGTTCCCTATGGACAGGGGGCGTCATTGGGGCCAACGTCCTGACTTTC. Amino acids: CASSSLWTGGVIGANVLTF.

V gene TRBV12-1 combines with J gene TRBJ2-7; the D call of TRBD1 is as the table states it, not checked on the DNA. TRBV12-1 is a pseudogene. The CDR3 loop spans 14 amino acids. CDR3 in DNA: TGTGCCAGCAGCCCTCGGGACAGATCCTACGAGCAGTACTTC. Translating it yields CASSPRDRSYEQYF.

The genes are TRBV19 and TRBJ2-2, with TRBD2 matching over 7 bases. Losses at the gene ends were 6 bases for V and 2 bases for J; bases not matched to a gene: 9. The germline gives CDR1 LNHDA, CDR2 SQIVND (reference sequence). This CDR3 contains 16 residues. The CDR3: CASRSLAGANTGELFF. The DNA for the CDR3 is TGTGCCAGTAGATCCCTTGCGGGAGCTAACACCGGGGAGCTGTTTTTT.

V gene TRBV7-2 combines with J gene TRBJ2-7; 7 bases line up with TRBD2. The CDR3 is 15 amino acids. V lost 5 bases and J lost 2; bases outside the gene matches: 9. Germline V CDR1 and CDR2: SGHTA, FQGNSA. The CDR3 reads CASSDGGGSPYEQYF. The DNA of the CDR3 is TGTGCCAGCAGCGATGGGGGGGGGAGCCCCTACGAGCAGTACTTC.

This clone occurred a few times. V usage is TRBV5-1 and J usage is TRBJ1-1; no clear D. The CDR3 is made up of 14 amino acids. Germline CDR1 is SGHRS and CDR2 is YFSETQ. Trimming left V 5 bases short and J 2 bases short, with 13 bases between. The CDR3 region is CASREDRKNTEAFF. The CDR3 DNA reads TGCGCCAGCAGGGAGGATCGGAAAAACACTGAAGCTTTCTTT.

The chain couples TRBV28 to TRBJ2-7; 8 bases are shared with TRBD2. Trimming took 4 bases from V and 6 from J; bases not matched to a gene: 5. The germline V gene has CDR1 MDHEN and CDR2 SYDVKM. CDR3 length equals 13 residues. The CDR3 DNA reads TGTGCCAGCAGTTCGGGACTAGTTGGCGAGCAGTACTTC. Its protein is CASSSGLVGEQYF.

CDR3 in DNA: TGTGCCAGCAGCCCCGAGGGGGGTAGCGGGGGAGTTCAAGAGACCCAGTACTTC. It translates to CASSPEGGSGGVQETQYF. The gene calls are TRBV9 and TRBJ2-5, with 9 nucleotides matching TRBD2. This CDR3 is 18 amino acids long. CDR1 is SGDLS and CDR2 is YYNGEE in the germline V gene. With V trimmed by 4 bases and J by 2 bases, 15 bases remained unmatched.

The sample holds one count of this clone. The genes are TRBV6-5 and TRBJ2-7, with 15 bases lining up with TRBD2. Germline values: CDR1 MNHEY, CDR2 SVGAGI. Trimming took 4 bases from V and 7 from J; bases not matched to a gene: 8. This CDR3 has 16 amino acids. CDR3 protein: CASSWTSGRVSGEQYF. The CDR3 nucleotides read TGTGCCAGCAGTTGGACTAGCGGGAGGGTGTCGGGAGAGCAGTACTTC.

V gene TRBV9 combines with J gene TRBJ1-2; D not resolved. This CDR3 is 13 amino acids long. The V gene's germline CDR1 is SGDLS and CDR2 YYNGEE. Between the trimmed V and J ends, which lost 3 bases and 4 bases, there was a span of 10 bases. The DNA for the CDR3 is TGTGCCAGCAGCGCCGGGTTAGGCTATGGCTACACCTTC. Protein sequence: CASSAGLGYGYTF.

The DNA for the CDR3 is TGTGCCTGGAGTCCACGGGGGGAGACCCAGTACTTC. As protein: CAWSPRGETQYF. The chain carries TRBV30 and TRBJ2-5; maybe TRBD2 (6 bases). Germline CDR1 GTSNPN, CDR2 SVGIG (reference sequence). This CDR3 is built from 12 residues. Trimming shortened V by 2 bases and J by 5 bases, and 9 bases separated the two germline ends. Based on the CDR3 plus reference TRBV30 and TRBJ2-5, the full variable domain is SQTIHQWPATLVQPVGSPLSLECTVEGTSNPNLYWYRQAAGRGLQLLFYSVGIGQISSEVPQNLSASRPQDRQFILSSKKLLLSDSGFYLCAWSPRGETQYFGPGTRLLVL.

DNA of the CDR3: TGTGCCTGGGGGCGATCCTTGAACACTGAAGCTTTCTTT. This gives the protein CAWGRSLNTEAFF. The chain couples TRBV30 to TRBJ1-1; D unresolved. The V and J ends lost 5 bases and 0 bases respectively, with 10 bases between them. Germline CDR1 is GTSNPN and CDR2 is SVGIG (reference sequence). The CDR3 runs 13 residues.

This chain connects TRBV4-1 to TRBJ1-2; a possible D gene is TRBD1 (6 bases). Germline CDR1 reads MGHRA; CDR2 reads YSYEKL. With 4 bases removed from V and 3 bases from J, the gap between germline ends came to 9 bases. The CDR3 contains 13 residues. The CDR3 DNA follows: TGCGCCAGCAGCCCGGCAGGGGACTATGGCTACACCTTC. It encodes CASSPAGDYGYTF.

J is TRBJ2-5 and V is TRBV27, with TRBD2 identical over 7 bases. In germline, CDR1 is MNHEY, CDR2 SMNVEV (reference sequence). V dropped 1 base and J dropped 1; count of bases not matched to a gene: 0. The CDR3 extends over 14 amino acids. The chain's CDR3 is CASSLWGGQETQYF. CDR3 sequence (DNA): TGTGCCAGCAGTTTATGGGGGGGCCAAGAGACCCAGTACTTC.

V gene TRBV5-4 combines with J gene TRBJ2-5; D ambiguous. CDR1 SGHNT and CDR2 YYREEE come from the germline V gene (reference sequence). V dropped 5 bases and J dropped 4 bases, with 15 bases sitting between them. There are 14 residues in the CDR3. In nucleotides, the CDR3 is TGTGCCAGCAGTACCTCGGGTTTCCGAGAGACCCAGTACTTC. Protein sequence: CASSTSGFRETQYF. The variable domain in full, completed from reference TRBV5-4 and TRBJ2-5, reads ETGVTQSPTHLIKTRGQQVTLRCSSQSGHNTVSWYQQALGQGPQFIFQYYREEENGRGNFPPRFSGLQFPNYSSELNVNALELDDSALYLCASSTSGFRETQYFGPGTRLLVL.

The sample holds a few counts of this clone. This rearrangement joins TRBV6-6 to TRBJ2-5, with 9 bases that match TRBD1. Judging by the DNA end, TRBJ2-7 fits better; the J call may be wrong. From germline, CDR1 is MNHNY and CDR2 SVGAGI (reference sequence). The CDR3 sequence is 15 residues long. As DNA, the CDR3 is TGTGCCAGCAGTTACACCGGGACAGGGAGGGTCGAGCAGTACTTC. The encoded protein is CASSYTGTGRVEQYF.

The V call is TRBV6-1, the J call TRBJ2-7; 8 bases line up with TRBD2. The CDR3 sequence is 16 residues long. With V trimmed by 0 bases and J by 2 bases, 6 bases remained unmatched. Germline V gene lookup returns CDR1 MNHNS and CDR2 SASEGT. In DNA form, the CDR3 reads TGTGCCAGCAGTGAAGCTACTAGCGGCGCTCCCTACGAGCAGTACTTC. Encoded protein: CASSEATSGAPYEQYF.

CDR3 region: CASSLGQSYGYTF. CDR3 DNA: TGTGCCAGCAGCCTGGGACAGAGCTATGGCTACACCTTC. The chain couples TRBV7-2 to TRBJ1-2; 7 nucleotides match TRBD1. This CDR3 has 13 residues. Germline V CDR1 and CDR2: SGHTA, FQGNSA. The J segment lost 4 bases and the V segment lost 5 bases, leaving 4 bases of the junction unmatched.